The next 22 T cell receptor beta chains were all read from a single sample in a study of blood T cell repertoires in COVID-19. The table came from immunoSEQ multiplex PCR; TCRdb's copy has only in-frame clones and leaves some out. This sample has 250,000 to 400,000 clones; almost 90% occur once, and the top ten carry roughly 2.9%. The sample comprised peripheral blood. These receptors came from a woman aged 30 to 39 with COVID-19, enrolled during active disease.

The CDR3 region is CASSYRQGAGDTQYF. The DNA for the CDR3 is TGTGCCAGCAGCTATCGACAGGGGGCGGGAGATACGCAGTATTTT. The V and J genes are TRBV7-9 and TRBJ2-3, with 10 bases identical to TRBD1. V shed 4 bases and J 5 bases; nucleotides not matched to a gene: 6. CDR3 size: 15 residues. Germline CDR1 is SEHNR and CDR2 is FQNEAQ (reference sequence).

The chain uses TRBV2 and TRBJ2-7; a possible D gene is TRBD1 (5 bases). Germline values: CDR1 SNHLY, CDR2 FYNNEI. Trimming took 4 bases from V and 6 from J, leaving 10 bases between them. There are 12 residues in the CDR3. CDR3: CASSVQGSEQYF. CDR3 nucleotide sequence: TGTGCCAGCAGTGTGCAGGGCAGCGAGCAGTACTTC.

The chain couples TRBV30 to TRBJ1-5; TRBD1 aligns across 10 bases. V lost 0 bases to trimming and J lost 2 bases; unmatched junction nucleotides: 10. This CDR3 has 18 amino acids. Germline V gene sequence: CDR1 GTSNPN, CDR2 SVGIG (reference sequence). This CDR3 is CAWSVRTGGSGGNQPQHF. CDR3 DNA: TGTGCCTGGAGTGTCAGGACAGGGGGTTCTGGGGGCAATCAGCCCCAGCATTTT. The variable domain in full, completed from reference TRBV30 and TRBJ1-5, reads SQTIHQWPATLVQPVGSPLSLECTVEGTSNPNLYWYRQAAGRGLQLLFYSVGIGQISSEVPQNLSASRPQDRQFILSSKKLLLSDSGFYLCAWSVRTGGSGGNQPQHFGDGTRLSIL.

Written as DNA, the CDR3 is TGTGCCAGCAGCTCCGGTGGGGGCGCGAGGCCCTACGAGCAGTACTTC. Amino acids: CASSSGGGARPYEQYF. The chain joins TRBV7-9 to TRBJ2-7, with D perhaps matching TRBD1 (6 bases). CDR1 and CDR2 (germline): SEHNR, FQNEAQ (reference sequence). V shed 4 bases and J shed 2 bases, with 18 bases lying between them. The CDR3 loop spans 16 amino acids.

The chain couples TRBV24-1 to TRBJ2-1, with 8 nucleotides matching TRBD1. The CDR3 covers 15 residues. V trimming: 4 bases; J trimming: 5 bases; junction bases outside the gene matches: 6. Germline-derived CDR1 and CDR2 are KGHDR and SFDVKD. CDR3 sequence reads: CATSDSGTGNNEQFF. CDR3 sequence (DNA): TGTGCCACCAGTGACTCCGGGACAGGTAACAATGAGCAGTTCTTC.

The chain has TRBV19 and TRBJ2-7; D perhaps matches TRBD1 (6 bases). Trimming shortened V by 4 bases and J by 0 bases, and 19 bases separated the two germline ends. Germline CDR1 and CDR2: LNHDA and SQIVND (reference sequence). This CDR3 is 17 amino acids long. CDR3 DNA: TGTGCCAGTAGTAGAAAGGACAGCCTCAATCCCTCCTACGAGCAGTACTTC. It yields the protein CASSRKDSLNPSYEQYF. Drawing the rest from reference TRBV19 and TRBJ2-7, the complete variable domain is DGGITQSPKYLFRKEGQNVTLSCEQNLNHDAMYWYRQDPGQGLRLIYYSQIVNDFQKGDIAEGYSVSREKKESFPLTVTSAQKNPTAFYLCASSRKDSLNPSYEQYFGPGTRLTVT.

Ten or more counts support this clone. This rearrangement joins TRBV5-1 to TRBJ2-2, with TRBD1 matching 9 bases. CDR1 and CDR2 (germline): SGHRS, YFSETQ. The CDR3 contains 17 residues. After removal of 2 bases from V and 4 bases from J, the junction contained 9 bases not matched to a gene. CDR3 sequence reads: CASSLNTGGAITGELFF. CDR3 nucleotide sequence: TGCGCCAGCAGCTTAAACACAGGGGGCGCTATCACCGGGGAGCTGTTTTTT.

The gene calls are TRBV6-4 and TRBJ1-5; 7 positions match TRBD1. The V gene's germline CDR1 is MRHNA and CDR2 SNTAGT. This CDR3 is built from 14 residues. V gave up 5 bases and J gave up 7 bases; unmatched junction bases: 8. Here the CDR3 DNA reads TGTGCCAGCAGTCTCTCAGGGGGTGGCCAGCCCCAGCATTTT. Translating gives CASSLSGGGQPQHF.

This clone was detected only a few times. The CDR3 loop reads CASNKETGGNQPQHF. The CDR3 DNA reads as TGTGCCAGCAATAAGGAGACAGGGGGCAATCAGCCCCAGCATTTT. This chain links TRBV6-5 with TRBJ1-5; 8 bases are a match to TRBD1. The trim removed 7 bases at V and 2 bases at J, leaving 7 bases unmatched. This CDR3 comprises 15 residues. Per the germline V gene, CDR1 is MNHEY and CDR2 is SVGAGI.

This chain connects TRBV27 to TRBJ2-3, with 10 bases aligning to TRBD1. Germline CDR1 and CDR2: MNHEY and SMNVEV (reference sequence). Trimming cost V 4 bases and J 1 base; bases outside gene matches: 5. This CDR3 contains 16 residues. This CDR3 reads CASSSPGTGGTDTQYF. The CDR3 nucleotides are TGTGCCAGCAGTTCCCCCGGGACAGGGGGCACAGATACGCAGTATTTT.

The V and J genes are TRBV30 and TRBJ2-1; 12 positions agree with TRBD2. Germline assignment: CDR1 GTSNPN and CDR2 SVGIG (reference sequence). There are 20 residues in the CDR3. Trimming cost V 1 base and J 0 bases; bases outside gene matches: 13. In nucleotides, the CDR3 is TGTGCCTGGAGTGGTGGCGGACTAGCGGGAACTCTGAGCTCCTACAATGAGCAGTTCTTC. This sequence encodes CAWSGGGLAGTLSSYNEQFF. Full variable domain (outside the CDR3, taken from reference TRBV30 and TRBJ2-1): SQTIHQWPATLVQPVGSPLSLECTVEGTSNPNLYWYRQAAGRGLQLLFYSVGIGQISSEVPQNLSASRPQDRQFILSSKKLLLSDSGFYLCAWSGGGLAGTLSSYNEQFFGPGTRLTVL.

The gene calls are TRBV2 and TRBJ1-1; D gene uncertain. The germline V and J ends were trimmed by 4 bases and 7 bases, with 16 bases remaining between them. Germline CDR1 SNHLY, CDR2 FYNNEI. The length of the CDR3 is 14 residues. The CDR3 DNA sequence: TGTGCCAGCAGTGTGGAATCGGGTTACGGTGAAGCTTTCTTT. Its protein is CASSVESGYGEAFF.

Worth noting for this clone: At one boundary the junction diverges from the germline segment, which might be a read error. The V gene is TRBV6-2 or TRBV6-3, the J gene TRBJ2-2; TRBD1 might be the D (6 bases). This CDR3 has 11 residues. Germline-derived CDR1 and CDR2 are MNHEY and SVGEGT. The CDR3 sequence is CASSYRGQPIF. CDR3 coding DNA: TGTGCCAGCAGTTACCGAGGACAGCCAATTTTT.

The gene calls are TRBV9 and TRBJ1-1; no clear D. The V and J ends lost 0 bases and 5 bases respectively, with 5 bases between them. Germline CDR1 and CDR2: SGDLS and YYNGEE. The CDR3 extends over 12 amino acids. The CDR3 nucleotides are TGTGCCAGCAGCGTAGGAGGGACTGAAGCTTTCTTT. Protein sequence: CASSVGGTEAFF.

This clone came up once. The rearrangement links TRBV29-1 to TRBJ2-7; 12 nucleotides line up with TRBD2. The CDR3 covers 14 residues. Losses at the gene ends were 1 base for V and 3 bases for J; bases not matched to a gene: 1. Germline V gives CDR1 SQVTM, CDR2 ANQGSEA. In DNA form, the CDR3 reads TGCAGCGTTGAAGGGACTAGCGGGGACTACGAGCAGTACTTC. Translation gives CSVEGTSGDYEQYF.

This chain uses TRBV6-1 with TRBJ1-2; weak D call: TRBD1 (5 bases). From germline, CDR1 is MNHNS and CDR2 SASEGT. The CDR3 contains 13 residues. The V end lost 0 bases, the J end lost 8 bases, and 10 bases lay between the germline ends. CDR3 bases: TGTGCCAGCAGTGAAGCGATACGGACAGGCTACACCTTC. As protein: CASSEAIRTGYTF.

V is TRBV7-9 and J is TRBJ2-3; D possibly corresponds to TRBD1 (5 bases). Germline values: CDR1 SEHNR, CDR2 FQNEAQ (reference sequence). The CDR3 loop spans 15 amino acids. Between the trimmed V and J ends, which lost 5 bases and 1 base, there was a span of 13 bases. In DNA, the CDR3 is TGTGCCAGCAGCGCAACAGGAGTGCGCACAGATACGCAGTATTTT. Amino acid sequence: CASSATGVRTDTQYF.

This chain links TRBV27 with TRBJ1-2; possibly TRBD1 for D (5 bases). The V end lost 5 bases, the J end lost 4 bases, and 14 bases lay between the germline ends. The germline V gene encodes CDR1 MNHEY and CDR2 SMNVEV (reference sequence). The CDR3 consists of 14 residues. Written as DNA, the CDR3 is TGTGCCAGCAGTATCCAGGGTTCGGGCTATGGCTACACCTTC. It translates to CASSIQGSGYGYTF.

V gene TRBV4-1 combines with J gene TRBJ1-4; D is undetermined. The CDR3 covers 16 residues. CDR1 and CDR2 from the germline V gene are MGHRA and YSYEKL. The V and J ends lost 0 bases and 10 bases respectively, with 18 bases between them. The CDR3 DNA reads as TGCGCCAGCAGCCAAGAGTCGGGAACGAAAACTACAAAACTGTTTTTT. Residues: CASSQESGTKTTKLFF.

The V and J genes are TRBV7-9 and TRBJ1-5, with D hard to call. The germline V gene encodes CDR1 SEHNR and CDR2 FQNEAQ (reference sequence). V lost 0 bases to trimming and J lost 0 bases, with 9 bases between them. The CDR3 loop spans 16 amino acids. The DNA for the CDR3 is TGTGCCAGCAGCTTAGCAACTCCTTATAGCAATCAGCCCCAGCATTTT. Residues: CASSLATPYSNQPQHF.

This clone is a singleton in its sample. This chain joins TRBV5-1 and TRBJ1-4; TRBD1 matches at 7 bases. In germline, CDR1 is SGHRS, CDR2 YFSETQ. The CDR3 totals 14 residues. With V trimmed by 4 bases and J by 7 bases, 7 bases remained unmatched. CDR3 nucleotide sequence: TGCGCCAGCAGCCAGGGACAGCTGAGTGAAAAACTGTTTTTT. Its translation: CASSQGQLSEKLFF.

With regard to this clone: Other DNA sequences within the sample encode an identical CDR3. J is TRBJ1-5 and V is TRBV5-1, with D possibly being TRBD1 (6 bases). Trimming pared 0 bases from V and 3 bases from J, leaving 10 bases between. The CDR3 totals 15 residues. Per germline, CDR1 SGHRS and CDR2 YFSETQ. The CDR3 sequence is CASSLEGVPNQPQHF. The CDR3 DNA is TGCGCCAGCAGCTTGGAGGGGGTCCCCAATCAGCCCCAGCATTTT.